Each of the 10 T cell receptor beta chains below was sequenced from the same sample in a study of blood T cell repertoires in COVID-19. Produced via immunoSEQ multiplex PCR; TCRdb's table is partial and in-frame only. The sample has 300,000 to 450,000 clones, 85% seen once. The sample comprised peripheral blood. The receptor set was obtained from a young woman with acute or convalescent COVID-19.

This rearrangement joins TRBV27 to TRBJ1-2, with 9 nucleotides matching TRBD1. Germline lookup yields CDR1 MNHEY and CDR2 SMNVEV (reference sequence). Germline trimming cut 5 bases from V and 2 bases from J; bases unmatched to any gene: 6. The length of the CDR3 is 15 residues. DNA for the CDR3: TGTGCCAGCAGTCCCCGGACAGGGGAGAACTATGGCTACACCTTC. Its protein is CASSPRTGENYGYTF.

The chain couples TRBV5-5 to TRBJ1-4; D is uncertain. Trimming pared 0 bases from V and 7 bases from J, leaving 13 bases between. CDR1 SGHKS and CDR2 YYEKEE come from the germline V gene (reference sequence). CDR3 length: 15 amino acids. Written as DNA, the CDR3 is TGTGCCAGCAGCTTGGACGGGGTGTATAGTGAAAAACTGTTTTTT. It is translated as CASSLDGVYSEKLFF.

This clone turned up a few times. The chain uses TRBV30 and TRBJ1-1; D call uncertain. This CDR3 is 12 amino acids long. Germline-derived CDR1 and CDR2 are GTSNPN and SVGIG (reference sequence). Trimming removed 2 bases at V and 1 base at J, with 5 bases between. Here the CDR3 DNA reads TGTGCCTGGAGTACACCGAACACTGAAGCTTTCTTT. Translation gives CAWSTPNTEAFF.

The CDR3 DNA sequence: TGTGCCAGCAGTGAAGCCCAGAGAGGTTTCAGGGCATCTGGAAACACCATATATTTT. This encodes CASSEAQRGFRASGNTIYF. This chain joins TRBV6-1 and TRBJ1-3, with D possibly being TRBD1 (5 bases). Germline CDR1 and CDR2: MNHNS and SASEGT. The CDR3 covers 19 residues. V lost 0 bases and J 1 base, leaving 19 bases between the germline ends.

The chain is built from TRBV9 and TRBJ1-1; the D gene is possibly TRBD1 (6 bases). V was pared by 0 bases and J by 4 bases, with 16 bases between. The germline CDR1 and CDR2 sequences are SGDLS and YYNGEE. The CDR3 is 16 residues long. The CDR3 spells CASSVGQDPGGTEAFF. CDR3 nucleotides: TGTGCCAGCAGCGTAGGACAGGATCCTGGAGGCACTGAAGCTTTCTTT.

In regard to this clone: With a much larger clone just one base away, this may be a read error. This chain connects TRBV11-1 to TRBJ1-1, with 7 bases fitting TRBD1. From germline, CDR1 is SGHAT and CDR2 FQDESV (reference sequence). This CDR3 is built from 14 residues. Germline trimming cut 5 bases from V and 1 base from J; bases unmatched to any gene: 4. DNA of the CDR3: TGTGCCAGCAGCCCGGGACAGACGAACACTGAAGCTTTCTTT. Residues: CASSPGQTNTEAFF.

V usage is TRBV11-3 and J usage is TRBJ1-1, with no clear D. Per germline, CDR1 SGHNT and CDR2 YENEEA. The V and J ends lost 5 bases and 4 bases respectively, with 11 bases between them. This CDR3 has 13 amino acids. In DNA form, the CDR3 reads TGTGCCAGCAGCCAGAGGCCCAGCACTGAAGCTTTCTTT. Its protein is CASSQRPSTEAFF.

This chain connects TRBV6-4 to TRBJ1-6, with a possible D match to TRBD1 (5 bases). CDR1 is MRHNA, CDR2 SNTAGT, per germline. Trimming left V 3 bases short and J 0 bases short, with 9 bases between. The CDR3 consists of 16 residues. In DNA, the CDR3 is TGTGCCAGCAGTGAGGACACGAGCTCCTATAATTCACCCCTCCACTTT. Translating gives CASSEDTSSYNSPLHF.

V gene TRBV12-5 combines with J gene TRBJ2-3; a possible D gene is TRBD1 (5 bases). CDR3 length equals 15 residues. The germline CDR1 and CDR2 sequences are LGHNT and FRNRAP. Deletions cut 0 bases from V and 0 bases from J, with 7 bases between. CDR3 in amino acids: CASGLVPGSTDTQYF. In nucleotides, the CDR3 is TGTGCTAGTGGTTTGGTCCCAGGGAGCACAGATACGCAGTATTTT.

This chain connects TRBV9 to TRBJ2-3, with 10 bases identical to TRBD2. The germline V gene has CDR1 SGDLS and CDR2 YYNGEE. V lost 0 bases, J lost 6 bases, and 7 bases stayed unmatched. The CDR3 spans 16 residues. This chain's CDR3 is CASSVVASGGWDTQYF. CDR3 sequence (DNA): TGTGCCAGCAGCGTAGTGGCTAGCGGGGGTTGGGATACGCAGTATTTT. Using reference TRBV9 and TRBJ2-3 for the parts outside the CDR3, the full variable domain is DSGVTQTPKHLITATGQRVTLRCSPRSGDLSVYWYQQSLDQGLQFLIQYYNGEERAKGNILERFSAQQFPDLHSELNLSSLELGDSALYFCASSVVASGGWDTQYFGPGTRLTVL.